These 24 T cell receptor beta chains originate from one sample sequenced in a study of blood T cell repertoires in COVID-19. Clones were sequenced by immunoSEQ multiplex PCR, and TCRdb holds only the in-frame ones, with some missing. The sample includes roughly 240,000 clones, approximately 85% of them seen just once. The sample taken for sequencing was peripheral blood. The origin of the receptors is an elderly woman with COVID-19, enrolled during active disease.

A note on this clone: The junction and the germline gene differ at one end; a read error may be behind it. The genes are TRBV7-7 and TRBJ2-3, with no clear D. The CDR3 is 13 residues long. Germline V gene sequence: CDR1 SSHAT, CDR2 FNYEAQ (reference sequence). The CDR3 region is CASSFSFRDTQYF. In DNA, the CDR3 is TGTGCTAGCAGCTTCAGTTTCCGTGATACGCAGTATTTT.

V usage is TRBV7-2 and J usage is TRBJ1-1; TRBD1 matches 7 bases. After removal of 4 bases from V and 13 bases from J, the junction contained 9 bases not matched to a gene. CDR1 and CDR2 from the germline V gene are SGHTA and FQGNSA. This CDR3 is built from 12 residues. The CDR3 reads CASSYETGKGFF. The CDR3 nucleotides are TGTGCCAGCAGCTATGAGACAGGGAAAGGTTTCTTT.

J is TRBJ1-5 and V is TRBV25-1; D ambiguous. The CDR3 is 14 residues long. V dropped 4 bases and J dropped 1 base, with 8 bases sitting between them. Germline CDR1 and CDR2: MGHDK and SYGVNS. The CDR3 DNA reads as TGTGCCAGCAGTGGACCGGGGAGCAATCAGCCCCAGCATTTT. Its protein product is CASSGPGSNQPQHF. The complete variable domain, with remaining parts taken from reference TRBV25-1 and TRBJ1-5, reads EADIYQTPRYLVIGTGKKITLECSQTMGHDKMYWYQQDPGMELHLIHYSYGVNSTEKGDLSSESTVSRIRTEHFPLTLESARPSHTSQYLCASSGPGSNQPQHFGDGTRLSIL.

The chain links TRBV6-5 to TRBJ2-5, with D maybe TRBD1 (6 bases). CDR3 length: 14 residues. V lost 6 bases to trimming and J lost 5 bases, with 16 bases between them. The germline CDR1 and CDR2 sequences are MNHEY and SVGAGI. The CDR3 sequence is CASSWTSQGETQYF. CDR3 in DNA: TGTGCCAGCAGCTGGACATCCCAGGGGGAGACCCAGTACTTC.

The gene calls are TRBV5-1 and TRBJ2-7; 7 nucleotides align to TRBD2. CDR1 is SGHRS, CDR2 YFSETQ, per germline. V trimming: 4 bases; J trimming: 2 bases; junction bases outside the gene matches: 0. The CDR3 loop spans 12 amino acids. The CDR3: CASSGGAYEQYF. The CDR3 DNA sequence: TGCGCCAGCAGCGGGGGGGCCTACGAGCAGTACTTC.

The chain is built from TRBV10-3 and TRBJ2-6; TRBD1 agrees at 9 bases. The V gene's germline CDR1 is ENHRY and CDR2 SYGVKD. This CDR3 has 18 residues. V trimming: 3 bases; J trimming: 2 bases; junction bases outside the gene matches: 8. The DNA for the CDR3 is TGTGCCATCAGTGATCCACAGGGGGCTTCTCCTGGGGCCAACGTCCTGACTTTC. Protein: CAISDPQGASPGANVLTF.

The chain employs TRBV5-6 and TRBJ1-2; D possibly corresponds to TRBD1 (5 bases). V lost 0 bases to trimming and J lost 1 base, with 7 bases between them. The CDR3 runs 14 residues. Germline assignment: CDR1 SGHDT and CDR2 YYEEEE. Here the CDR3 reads CASSLEGFNYGYTF. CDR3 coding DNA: TGTGCCAGCAGCTTGGAGGGGTTTAACTATGGCTACACCTTC.

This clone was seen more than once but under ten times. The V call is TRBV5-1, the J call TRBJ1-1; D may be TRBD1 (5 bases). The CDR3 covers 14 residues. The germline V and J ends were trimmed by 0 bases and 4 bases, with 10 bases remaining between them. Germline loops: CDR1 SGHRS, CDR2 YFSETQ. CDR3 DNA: TGCGCCAGCAGCTTGGAAGGGGATGTCACTGAAGCTTTCTTT. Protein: CASSLEGDVTEAFF.

The CDR3 loop is CASSLARVLGTEAFF. In DNA form, the CDR3 reads TGTGCCAGCAGTTTAGCCAGGGTTCTTGGGACTGAAGCTTTCTTT. The chain has TRBV27 and TRBJ1-1, with D tentatively TRBD1 (5 bases). Per the germline V gene, CDR1 is MNHEY and CDR2 is SMNVEV (reference sequence). V lost 2 bases and J 5 bases, leaving 15 bases between the germline ends. CDR3 size: 15 residues.

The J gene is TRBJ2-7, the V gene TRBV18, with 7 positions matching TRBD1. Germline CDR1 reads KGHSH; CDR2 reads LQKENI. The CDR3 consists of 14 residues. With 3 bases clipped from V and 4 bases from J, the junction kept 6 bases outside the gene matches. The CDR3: CASSPKTGPYEQYV. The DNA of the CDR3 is TGTGCCAGCTCACCGAAGACAGGGCCTTACGAGCAGTACGTC.

CDR3 in DNA: TGTGCCAGCAGACGTCCCGGGAGAGGACAGGGCGAAGCTTTCTTT. Residues: CASRRPGRGQGEAFF. The rearrangement links TRBV28 to TRBJ1-1; TRBD1 aligns across 8 bases. V lost 6 bases, J lost 8 bases, and 14 bases stayed unmatched. CDR3 length: 15 residues. Germline V gene data show CDR1 as MDHEN and CDR2 as SYDVKM.

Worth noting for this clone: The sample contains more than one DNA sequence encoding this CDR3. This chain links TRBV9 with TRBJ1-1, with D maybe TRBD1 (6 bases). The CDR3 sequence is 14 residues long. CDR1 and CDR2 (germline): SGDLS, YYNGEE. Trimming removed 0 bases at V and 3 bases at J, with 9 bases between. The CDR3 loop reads CASSVDRADTEAFF. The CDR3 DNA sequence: TGTGCCAGCAGCGTAGACAGGGCAGACACTGAAGCTTTCTTT.

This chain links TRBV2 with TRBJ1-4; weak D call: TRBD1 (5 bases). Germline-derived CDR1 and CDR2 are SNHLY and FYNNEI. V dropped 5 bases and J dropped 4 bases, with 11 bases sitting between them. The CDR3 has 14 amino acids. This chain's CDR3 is CASSWTQSNEKLFF. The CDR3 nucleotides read TGTGCCAGCAGTTGGACACAGAGTAATGAAAAACTGTTTTTT.

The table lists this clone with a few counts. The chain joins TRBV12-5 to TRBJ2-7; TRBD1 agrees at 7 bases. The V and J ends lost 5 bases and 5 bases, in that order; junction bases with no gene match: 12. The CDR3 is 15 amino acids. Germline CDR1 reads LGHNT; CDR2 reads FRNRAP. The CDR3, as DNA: TGTGCTAGTGGTACCCGAAACAAGGGGGCTCACGAGCAGTACGTC. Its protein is CASGTRNKGAHEQYV.

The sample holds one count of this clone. This CDR3 is CASSPPGQFITDTQYF. Here the CDR3 DNA reads TGTGCCAGCAGCCCGCCGGGACAGTTCATCACAGATACGCAGTATTTT. The rearrangement joins TRBV14 to TRBJ2-3; the match to TRBD1 covers 7 bases. The V segment lost 4 bases and the J segment 2 bases; nucleotides outside the gene matches: 9. There are 16 residues in the CDR3. From germline, CDR1 is SGHDN and CDR2 FVKESK.

The CDR3: CAWTSRREAFF. CDR3 coding DNA: TGTGCCTGGACGTCCCGTCGTGAAGCTTTCTTT. The genes are TRBV30 and TRBJ1-1, with no clear D. In germline, CDR1 is GTSNPN, CDR2 SVGIG (reference sequence). The CDR3 length is 11 residues. Trimming left V 4 bases short and J 7 bases short, with 10 bases between.

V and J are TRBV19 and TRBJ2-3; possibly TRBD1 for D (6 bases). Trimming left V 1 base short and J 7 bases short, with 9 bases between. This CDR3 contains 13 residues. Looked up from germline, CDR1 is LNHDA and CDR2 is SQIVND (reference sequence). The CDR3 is CASSIVGGNTQYF. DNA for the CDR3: TGTGCCAGTAGTATAGTAGGGGGAAATACGCAGTATTTT.

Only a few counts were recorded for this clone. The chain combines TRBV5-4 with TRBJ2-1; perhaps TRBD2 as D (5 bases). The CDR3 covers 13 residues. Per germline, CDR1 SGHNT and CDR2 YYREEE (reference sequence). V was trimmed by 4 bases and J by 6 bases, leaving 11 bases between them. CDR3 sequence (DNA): TGTGCCAGCAGCCTGGACTCACTCAATGAGCAGTTCTTC. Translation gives CASSLDSLNEQFF.

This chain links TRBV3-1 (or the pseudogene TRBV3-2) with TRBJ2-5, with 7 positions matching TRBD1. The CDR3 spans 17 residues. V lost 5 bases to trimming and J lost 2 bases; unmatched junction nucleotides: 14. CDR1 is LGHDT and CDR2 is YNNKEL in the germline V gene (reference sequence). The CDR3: CASSASQAFRGQETQYF. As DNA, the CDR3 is TGTGCCAGCAGCGCAAGCCAGGCGTTCAGGGGGCAAGAGACCCAGTACTTC.

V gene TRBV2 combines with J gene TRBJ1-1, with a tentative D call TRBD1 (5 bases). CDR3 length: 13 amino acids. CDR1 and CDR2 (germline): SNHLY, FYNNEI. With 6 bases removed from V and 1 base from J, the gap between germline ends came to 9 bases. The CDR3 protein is CASRGLSNTEAFF. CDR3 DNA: TGTGCCAGCAGGGGGCTCTCGAACACTGAAGCTTTCTTT.

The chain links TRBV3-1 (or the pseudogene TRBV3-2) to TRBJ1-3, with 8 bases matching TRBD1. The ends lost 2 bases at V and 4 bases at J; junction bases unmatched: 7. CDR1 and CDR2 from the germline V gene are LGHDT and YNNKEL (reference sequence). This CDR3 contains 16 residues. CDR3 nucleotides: TGTGCCAGCAGCCAACGCGGACAGGGAAGAGGAAACACCATATATTTT. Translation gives CASSQRGQGRGNTIYF.

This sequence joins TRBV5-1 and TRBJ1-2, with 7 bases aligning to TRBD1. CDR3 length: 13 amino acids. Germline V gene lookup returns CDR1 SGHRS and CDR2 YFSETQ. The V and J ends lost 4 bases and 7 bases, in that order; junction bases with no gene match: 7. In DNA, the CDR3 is TGCGCCAGCAGCGTAGCAGGGGGTTCTGGCTACACCTTC. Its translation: CASSVAGGSGYTF. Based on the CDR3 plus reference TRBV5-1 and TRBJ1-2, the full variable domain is KAGVTQTPRYLIKTRGQQVTLSCSPISGHRSVSWYQQTPGQGLQFLFEYFSETQRNKGNFPGRFSGRQFSNSRSEMNVSTLELGDSALYLCASSVAGGSGYTFGSGTRLTVV.

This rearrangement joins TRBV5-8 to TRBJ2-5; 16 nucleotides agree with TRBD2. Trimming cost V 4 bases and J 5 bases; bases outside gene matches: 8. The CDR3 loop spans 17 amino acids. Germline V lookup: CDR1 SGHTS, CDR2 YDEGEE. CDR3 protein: CASSSGTSGGAPETQYF. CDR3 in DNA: TGTGCCAGCAGCAGTGGGACTAGCGGGGGGGCCCCGGAGACCCAGTACTTC.

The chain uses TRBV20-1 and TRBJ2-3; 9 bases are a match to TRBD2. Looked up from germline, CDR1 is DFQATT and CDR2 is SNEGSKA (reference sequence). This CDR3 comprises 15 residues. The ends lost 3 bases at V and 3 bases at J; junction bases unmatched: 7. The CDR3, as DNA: TGCAGTGCTAGTTTTGCGGGGGGGAAGACAGATACGCAGTATTTT. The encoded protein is CSASFAGGKTDTQYF.